Included here is one T cell receptor beta chain sequence, with context. Per germline, CDR1 KGHDR and CDR2 SFDVKD. This CDR3 has 13 residues. The V end lost 4 bases, the J end lost 3 bases, and 6 bases lay between the germline ends. This entry is derived from a study of control samples from healthy donors and cancer patients. Produced via immunoSEQ multiplex PCR; TCRdb's table is partial and in-frame only. The sample records roughly 59,000 clones, 92% being singletons. The sample was PBMCs. The chain has TRBV24-1 and TRBJ2-1; D ambiguous. The origin of this receptor is a man aged 35 to 55 with colorectal cancer. The CDR3 loop is CATSDLNYNEQFF. The CDR3 nucleotides read TGTGCCACCAGTGACTTGAACTACAATGAGCAGTTCTTC.